The 32 T cell receptor beta chains reported below all come from one sample, sequenced in a study of CD8 T cells in Susac syndrome. Random hexamers served to reverse transcribe about 0.5 to 1 ug RNA. TCRdb re-derived calls from the immunoSEQ multiplex PCR reads in MiXCR, one entry per CDR3 protein. This table holds around 81,000 distinct CDR3 sequences, around 94% found once. The sample taken for sequencing was CD8+ T cells from PBMCs. The source is a human donor with Susac syndrome.

The rearrangement uses TRBV9 and TRBJ2-7, with 11 bases lining up with TRBD2. This CDR3 spans 14 amino acids. Germline assignment: CDR1 SGDLS and CDR2 YYNGEE. V shed 4 bases, J shed 5 bases, and the junction held 5 bases outside the gene matches. In nucleotides, the CDR3 is TGTGCCAGCAGCCTGACTAGCGGGAATAACGAGCAGTACTTC. Its protein is CASSLTSGNNEQYF.

The V and J genes are TRBV5-6 and TRBJ2-3, with TRBD1 matching 7 bases. The CDR3 length is 14 residues. Trimming took 0 bases from V and 4 from J; bases not matched to a gene: 2. Germline CDR1 and CDR2: SGHDT and YYEEEE. The CDR3 loop reads CASSLGDSPDTQYF. For the CDR3, the DNA is TGTGCCAGCAGCTTGGGGGACAGTCCAGATACGCAGTATTTT.

The chain uses TRBV2 and TRBJ2-7, with 10 bases identical to TRBD1. CDR1 and CDR2 from the germline V gene are SNHLY and FYNNEI. V shed 5 bases and J 4 bases; nucleotides not matched to a gene: 5. The CDR3 length is 14 residues. The CDR3 reads CASSPGQGIYEQYF. CDR3 nucleotides: TGTGCCAGCAGTCCGGGACAGGGGATTTACGAGCAGTACTTC.

V gene TRBV6-5 combines with J gene TRBJ2-7; D might be TRBD1 (5 bases). Between the trimmed V and J ends, which lost 2 bases and 5 bases, there was a span of 16 bases. The germline CDR1 and CDR2 sequences are MNHEY and SVGAGI. The CDR3 runs 15 residues. The CDR3 region is CASSYGAAFAHEQYF. CDR3 bases: TGTGCCAGCAGTTACGGGGCAGCCTTCGCCCACGAGCAGTACTTC.

The chain joins TRBV6-2 or TRBV6-3 to TRBJ1-1, with a weak D call TRBD1 (6 bases). This CDR3 is built from 15 residues. The germline CDR1 and CDR2 sequences are MNHEY and SVGEGT. The V gene lost 2 bases and the J gene lost 4 bases, with 14 bases spanning the gap. In DNA form, the CDR3 reads TGTGCCAGCAGTTACCCCGAGGTGGGGGCCACTGAAGCTTTCTTT. Protein product: CASSYPEVGATEAFF.

This clonotype was recorded only once. This chain connects TRBV27 to TRBJ1-2; 8 positions match TRBD1. Germline CDR1 reads MNHEY; CDR2 reads SMNVEV (reference sequence). J gave up 7 bases and V 3 bases, and 7 bases lay outside the gene matches. This CDR3 contains 14 residues. This chain's CDR3 is CASSFNPGQGGYTF. The CDR3 DNA reads TGTGCCAGCAGTTTCAATCCTGGACAGGGTGGCTACACCTTC.

This clonotype was recorded once. This chain links TRBV25-1 with TRBJ1-2; D gene unclear. Germline loops: CDR1 MGHDK, CDR2 SYGVNS. V was pared by 7 bases and J by 7 bases, with 16 bases between. There are 13 residues in the CDR3. CDR3 sequence: CASTLHREAGYTF. The CDR3 DNA sequence: TGTGCCAGCACCCTCCATAGGGAGGCTGGCTACACCTTC.

CDR3 region: CASSGIGSSYEQYF. CDR3 DNA: TGTGCCAGCAGCGGGATCGGGAGCTCCTACGAGCAGTACTTC. This rearrangement joins TRBV27 to TRBJ2-7; D might be TRBD2 (6 bases). CDR3 length equals 14 residues. The germline V gene has CDR1 MNHEY and CDR2 SMNVEV (reference sequence). V lost 6 bases, J lost 0 bases, and 12 bases lay in between.

The chain employs TRBV29-1 and TRBJ2-1; the D gene is possibly TRBD2 (5 bases). CDR3 length equals 14 residues. Germline-derived CDR1 and CDR2 are SQVTM and ANQGSEA. Between the trimmed V and J ends, which lost 1 base and 10 bases, there was a span of 17 bases. The CDR3 nucleotides are TGCAGCGTTGAAGTAGTCAACCGGGGATACGAGCAGTTCTTC. Amino acids: CSVEVVNRGYEQFF.

The chain employs TRBV23-1 and TRBJ2-7; 7 bases map to TRBD1. TRBV23-1 is an ORF for which the function is uncertain. The CDR3 loop spans 16 amino acids. V shed 5 bases, J shed 3 bases, and the junction held 13 bases outside the gene matches. The CDR3 bases are TGCGCCAGCAGTAAGCCCTCGGGGACAGTGAACTACGAGCAGTACTTC. Translated, it gives CASSKPSGTVNYEQYF.

J is TRBJ2-3 and V is TRBV7-9; D remains unclear. V was cut by 5 bases and J by 2 bases, with 8 bases left in between. The CDR3 runs 13 residues. Per the germline V gene, CDR1 is SEHNR and CDR2 is FQNEAQ (reference sequence). CDR3 region: CASSSRFTDTQYF. CDR3 nucleotide sequence: TGTGCCAGCAGCAGCAGGTTCACAGATACGCAGTATTTT.

This clonotype was seen only once. The chain links TRBV27 to TRBJ2-2, with D unresolved. CDR3 size: 11 residues. CDR1 is MNHEY and CDR2 is SMNVEV in the germline V gene (reference sequence). Trimming shortened V by 6 bases and J by 8 bases, and 7 bases separated the two germline ends. The CDR3 here is CASSVYGELFF. For the CDR3, the DNA is TGTGCCAGCAGCGTCTATGGGGAGCTGTTTTTT.

This clonotype was found a few times. The junction does not match germline at one end; this may be a read error. J is TRBJ2-7 and V is TRBV29-1; D not certain. The germline gives CDR1 SQVTM, CDR2 ANQGSEA. The CDR3 is 16 residues long. CDR3 DNA: TGCAGTGTTGAAGGTGGAGACACAGTTGGCTCCTACGAGCAGTACTTC. It codes for CSVEGGDTVGSYEQYF.

The V and J genes are TRBV27 and TRBJ2-3, with TRBD2 matching over 7 bases. The V and J ends lost 3 bases and 11 bases, in that order; junction bases with no gene match: 5. The CDR3 is 12 residues long. Germline CDR1 MNHEY, CDR2 SMNVEV (reference sequence). The CDR3 is CASSFAAGEQYF. The CDR3 DNA is TGTGCCAGCAGTTTCGCCGCGGGAGAGCAGTATTTT.

This rearrangement joins TRBV5-6 to TRBJ1-4, with a possible D match to TRBD1 (5 bases). The length of the CDR3 is 14 residues. Germline-derived CDR1 and CDR2 are SGHDT and YYEEEE. Trimming shortened V by 3 bases and J by 4 bases, and 10 bases separated the two germline ends. CDR3 region: CASSWGRSNEKLFF. The CDR3 DNA reads as TGTGCCAGCAGCTGGGGACGGAGTAATGAAAAACTGTTTTTT. Combining the CDR3 with reference TRBV5-6 and TRBJ1-4 gives the whole variable domain DAGVTQSPTHLIKTRGQQVTLRCSPKSGHDTVSWYQQALGQGPQFIFQYYEEEERQRGNFPDRFSGHQFPNYSSELNVNALLLGDSALYLCASSWGRSNEKLFFGSGTQLSVL.

The V and J genes are TRBV6-5 and TRBJ2-7, with D tentatively TRBD1 (5 bases). Germline V gene lookup returns CDR1 MNHEY and CDR2 SVGAGI. V dropped 4 bases and J dropped 6 bases, with 10 bases sitting between them. The CDR3 loop spans 12 amino acids. CDR3 residues: CASSLGVGEQYF. The CDR3 nucleotides are TGTGCCAGCAGTTTAGGGGTGGGCGAGCAGTACTTC.

The rearrangement uses TRBV13 and TRBJ2-1; the D gene could be TRBD1 or TRBD2 (6 bases each). The length of the CDR3 is 15 residues. CDR1 is PRHDT, CDR2 FYEKMQ, per germline (reference sequence). Trimming pared 5 bases from V and 6 bases from J, leaving 17 bases between. CDR3 in DNA: TGTGCCAGCAGCCAAAGGGGGGTAGAAGGCAATGAGCAGTTCTTC. Its translation is CASSQRGVEGNEQFF.

The chain is built from TRBV27 and TRBJ2-5; D perhaps matches TRBD1 (5 bases). Deletions cut 7 bases from V and 7 bases from J, with 13 bases between. CDR3 length equals 12 residues. Germline assignment: CDR1 MNHEY and CDR2 SMNVEV (reference sequence). CDR3 protein: CASKLGEGTQYF. The CDR3 DNA reads TGTGCCAGCAAGCTAGGGGAAGGGACCCAGTACTTC.

V and J are TRBV2 and TRBJ2-5, with 8 bases identical to TRBD2. Losses at the gene ends were 3 bases for V and 0 bases for J; bases not matched to a gene: 6. Looked up from germline, CDR1 is SNHLY and CDR2 is FYNNEI. The CDR3 has 16 residues. The CDR3 DNA sequence: TGTGCCAGCAGTGACGGGGGGGGAGCGTACCAAGAGACCCAGTACTTC. It is translated as CASSDGGGAYQETQYF.

This chain connects TRBV27 to TRBJ2-7; TRBD1 matches at 8 bases. The CDR3 spans 13 residues. V dropped 6 bases and J dropped 1; count of bases not matched to a gene: 2. Germline V gives CDR1 MNHEY, CDR2 SMNVEV (reference sequence). This CDR3 is CASRGQGSYEQYF. CDR3 coding DNA: TGTGCCAGCAGAGGACAGGGTTCCTACGAGCAGTACTTC.

V gene TRBV6-6 combines with J gene TRBJ2-5; perhaps TRBD2 as D (5 bases). Germline V gene data show CDR1 as MNHNY and CDR2 as SVGAGI (reference sequence). V gave up 6 bases and J gave up 5 bases, with 16 bases separating them. This CDR3 comprises 14 residues. The chain's CDR3 is CASRKTGLSETQYF. The CDR3 nucleotides are TGTGCCAGCAGAAAAACCGGACTGTCGGAGACCCAGTACTTC.

The chain couples TRBV29-1 to TRBJ1-1, with D possibly TRBD1 on 6 matching bases. Germline CDR1 SQVTM, CDR2 ANQGSEA. With 7 bases removed from V and 1 base from J, the gap between germline ends came to 19 bases. This CDR3 has 15 residues. The DNA for the CDR3 is TGCAGCGCTAACCGATCGACAGGAACGAACACTGAAGCTTTCTTT. It is translated as CSANRSTGTNTEAFF.

J is TRBJ1-1 and V is TRBV11-1, with D possibly being TRBD1 (5 bases). CDR1 and CDR2 (germline): SGHAT, FQDESV (reference sequence). The CDR3 contains 15 residues. The germline V and J ends were trimmed by 5 bases and 0 bases, with 13 bases remaining between them. CDR3 loop: CASSPLTGLNTEAFF. The CDR3 nucleotides read TGTGCCAGCAGCCCCCTCACAGGTTTGAACACTGAAGCTTTCTTT.

This clonotype was seen once. The chain has TRBV25-1 and TRBJ1-2; a possible D gene is TRBD1 (5 bases). In germline, CDR1 is MGHDK, CDR2 SYGVNS. The germline V and J ends were trimmed by 4 bases and 2 bases, with 14 bases remaining between them. The CDR3 length is 15 residues. In DNA, the CDR3 is TGTGCCAGCAGTGGGGGGGAGGGGAGGAACTATGGCTACACCTTC. It codes for CASSGGEGRNYGYTF.

The genes are TRBV18 and TRBJ2-1; tentatively, D is TRBD2 (7 bases). Trimming took 3 bases from V and 7 from J, leaving 16 bases between them. Looked up from germline, CDR1 is KGHSH and CDR2 is LQKENI. The CDR3 contains 15 residues. The CDR3 here is CASSPTSGTPNEQFF. The CDR3 DNA sequence: TGTGCCAGCTCACCGACAAGCGGGACACCTAATGAGCAGTTCTTC.

The chain carries TRBV7-3 and TRBJ1-1; D is unclear. Germline V gene sequence: CDR1 SGHTA, CDR2 FQGTGA. The CDR3 runs to 14 residues. Trimming took off 2 bases at V and 5 bases at J, with 12 bases between the two ends. The CDR3 DNA reads as TGTGCCAGCAGCTTAGGGGTTTTAGGAACTGAAGCTTTCTTT. Protein: CASSLGVLGTEAFF.

This chain links TRBV27 with TRBJ2-3, with 7 positions matching TRBD2. J gave up 3 bases and V 5 bases, and 5 bases lay outside the gene matches. Per the germline V gene, CDR1 is MNHEY and CDR2 is SMNVEV (reference sequence). The CDR3 has 14 residues. The chain's CDR3 is CASSGGDWTDTQYF. The DNA of the CDR3 is TGTGCCAGCAGTGGGGGGGACTGGACAGATACGCAGTATTTT.

V usage is TRBV7-9 and J usage is TRBJ2-1; D is unclear. The CDR3 extends over 14 amino acids. Trimming removed 5 bases from V and 3 bases from J, with 11 bases in between. The germline gives CDR1 SEHNR, CDR2 FQNEAQ (reference sequence). The CDR3 nucleotides are TGTGCCAGCAGCCCTAGACGAGACTACAATGAGCAGTTCTTC. It yields the protein CASSPRRDYNEQFF.

This chain uses TRBV30 with TRBJ2-1; TRBD1 matches at 8 bases. This CDR3 comprises 14 residues. V was pared by 4 bases and J by 4 bases, with 6 bases of the junction left unmatched. CDR1 and CDR2 from the germline V gene are GTSNPN and SVGIG (reference sequence). The CDR3 DNA sequence: TGTGCCTGGAACCCAGGGGGCGGGTACAATGAGCAGTTCTTC. The encoded protein is CAWNPGGGYNEQFF. The full variable domain, with the rest looked up from reference TRBV30 and TRBJ2-1, is SQTIHQWPATLVQPVGSPLSLECTVEGTSNPNLYWYRQAAGRGLQLLFYSVGIGQISSEVPQNLSASRPQDRQFILSSKKLLLSDSGFYLCAWNPGGGYNEQFFGPGTRLTVL.

The chain recombines TRBV7-9 with TRBJ2-7, with 7 bases lining up with TRBD1. CDR1 and CDR2 from the germline V gene are SEHNR and FQNEAQ (reference sequence). Trimming took 5 bases from V and 2 from J; bases not matched to a gene: 9. The CDR3 is 15 residues long. CDR3 coding DNA: TGTGCCAGCAGCAAAGCCGGGACAGTGGCCTACGAGCAGTACTTC. Encoded protein: CASSKAGTVAYEQYF.

The rearrangement links TRBV7-9 to TRBJ2-2; D is uncertain. CDR3 length equals 13 residues. The ends were cut back, 3 bases at V and 6 bases at J, with 8 bases in the middle. Looked up from germline, CDR1 is SEHNR and CDR2 is FQNEAQ (reference sequence). As DNA, the CDR3 is TGTGCCAGCAGCTTCCCCCACGCCGGGGAGCTGTTTTTT. Translating gives CASSFPHAGELFF.

The V gene is TRBV29-1, the J gene TRBJ1-2, with D perhaps matching TRBD1 (6 bases). Trimming removed 6 bases at V and 5 bases at J, with 19 bases between. The CDR3 covers 14 residues. Germline CDR1 is SQVTM and CDR2 is ANQGSEA. Here the CDR3 DNA reads TGCAGCGTCTGGGGGGGGGCAGATCCTTATGGCTACACCTTC. This encodes CSVWGGADPYGYTF.